This T cell receptor beta chain was obtained from a study of T-cell memory formation after mild COVID-19. This clonotype was detected ten times or more. Its cognate antigen is unknown. Findings of the study overall: Contracting CD4+ clones lay largely in CM and EM, with CD8+ ones residing in EMRA. Pre-infection memory contained some responding clones, which suggested that cross-reactive memory had joined.

Constant-segment primers served in 5'RACE that generated TCR alpha and TCR beta cDNA libraries bearing sample barcodes and UMIs. MiXCR, applied by TCRdb to the 5' RACE reads, yields one record per CDR3 protein. Of about 180,000 distinct CDR3 sequences in the sample, less than 20% were seen once. This CDR3 contains 15 residues. V lost 1 base to trimming and J lost 4 bases, with 8 bases between them. Germline CDR1 reads SGHTA; CDR2 reads FQGNSA. The sequence was obtained from a man in his late teens or twenties who had mild COVID-19 (a few samples of this study predate the infection). Cell type and time point are not known. Sequencing used PBMCs or a T cell subset sorted from them (not recorded which). V usage is TRBV7-2 and J usage is TRBJ2-6; D ambiguous. In nucleotides, the CDR3 is TGTGCCAGCAGCTTAGACCACTCCGGGGCCAACGTCCTGACTTTC. This translates into CASSLDHSGANVLTF.